The present TCR beta chain was sequenced within a study of blood T cell repertoires in COVID-19. Comments on this clone: This sample also contains other DNA sequences that code for the same CDR3.

Assay: immunoSEQ multiplex PCR; the TCRdb copy retains only in-frame clones and omits some. Of roughly 140,000 clones listed, about 86% are singletons. Trimming removed 3 bases from V and 0 bases from J, with 11 bases in between. The CDR3 is 17 residues long. Germline CDR1 reads KGHDR; CDR2 reads SFDVKD. V is TRBV24-1 and J is TRBJ2-6; D is undetermined. Source material: peripheral blood. The sequence was obtained from a man in his 70s with acute or convalescent COVID-19. CDR3 sequence reads: CATSDPGLSSGANVLTF. The CDR3 DNA reads as TGTGCCACCAGTGATCCAGGTCTCAGCTCTGGGGCCAACGTCCTGACTTTC.